Listed below are T cell receptor beta chains from one sample, sequenced in a study of blood T cell repertoires in COVID-19. TCRdb's copy holds only in-frame clones and misses some; the assay was immunoSEQ multiplex PCR. The repertoire holds 100,000 to 150,000 clones, with less than 90% as singletons. The sequencing input was peripheral blood. The receptors shown here come from a woman aged 25-40 years who had recovered from COVID-19. The CDR3 runs from the conserved cysteine through the conserved F or W. A D gene is named only where the DNA matches it firmly. Not every row has a clone size; where given, it reads once, few, many or a size class.

d_call: NA; clone_size: NA; v_call: TRBV13; j_call: TRBJ1-3; cdr3_nt: TGTGCCAGCAGCTTTTTTAACAGGGCTGGAAACACCATATATTTT; cdr3_aa: CASSFFNRAGNTIYF
d_call: TRBD1; clone_size: NA; v_call: TRBV5-4; j_call: TRBJ1-2; cdr3_nt: TGTGCCAGCAGCTGGGGACAGGCAAACTATGGCTACACCTTC; cdr3_aa: CASSWGQANYGYTF
d_call: TRBD1; clone_size: NA; v_call: TRBV4-1; j_call: TRBJ1-2; cdr3_nt: TGCGCCAGCAGCCCCAACCGGGACAGCTTTTACCTCTATGGCTACACCTTC; cdr3_aa: CASSPNRDSFYLYGYTF
d_call: NA; clone_size: NA; v_call: TRBV7-2; j_call: TRBJ2-7; cdr3_nt: TGTGCCAGCAGCTCCGAGACTAGTCTGGATGAGCAGTACTTC; cdr3_aa: CASSSETSLDEQYF
d_call: TRBD1; clone_size: once; v_call: TRBV28; j_call: TRBJ2-2; cdr3_nt: TGTGCCAGCAGTTGGGGACAGCCAAATTATATTAACACCGGGGAGCTGTTTTTT; cdr3_aa: CASSWGQPNYINTGELFF
d_call: TRBD2; clone_size: NA; v_call: TRBV9; j_call: TRBJ2-1; cdr3_nt: TGTGCCAGCAGCGAAACTAGCGGGAGAGTTAATGAGCAGTTCTTC; cdr3_aa: CASSETSGRVNEQFF
d_call: NA; clone_size: NA; v_call: TRBV9; j_call: TRBJ1-1; cdr3_nt: TGTGCCAGCAGCGTAGGTGGAGTAAAGAACACTGAAGCTTTCTTT; cdr3_aa: CASSVGGVKNTEAFF
d_call: NA; clone_size: NA; v_call: TRBV2; j_call: TRBJ1-3; cdr3_nt: TGTGCCAGCATTGCGGAGGGAAACACCATATATTTT; cdr3_aa: CASIAEGNTIYF
d_call: NA; clone_size: NA; v_call: TRBV27; j_call: TRBJ2-2; cdr3_nt: TGTGCCAGCAGCCCGGGGGACACCGGGGAGCTGTTTTTT; cdr3_aa: CASSPGDTGELFF
d_call: NA; clone_size: NA; v_call: TRBV10-2; j_call: TRBJ1-3; cdr3_nt: TGCGCCAGCAGTGGGGCGGGGGGAAAAAACTCTGGAAACACCATATATTTT; cdr3_aa: CASSGAGGKNSGNTIYF
d_call: NA; clone_size: NA; v_call: TRBV5-8; j_call: TRBJ1-1; cdr3_nt: TGTGCCAGCAGCTTGGGGGTTGGGGGGATCGAAAGCACTGAAGCTTTCTTT; cdr3_aa: CASSLGVGGIESTEAFF
d_call: NA; clone_size: NA; v_call: TRBV2; j_call: TRBJ2-5; cdr3_nt: TGTGCCAGCAGCGCATCCCTAGCGCTCCAAGAGACCCAGTACTTC; cdr3_aa: CASSASLALQETQYF
d_call: TRBD2; clone_size: NA; v_call: TRBV27; j_call: TRBJ2-5; cdr3_nt: TGTGCCAGCAGTTTATACCGGGGGGGCCTGCGACAAGAGACCCAGTACTTC; cdr3_aa: CASSLYRGGLRQETQYF
d_call: TRBD1; clone_size: once; v_call: TRBV5-4; j_call: TRBJ2-1; cdr3_nt: TGTGCCAGCAGCTTTGGGACAGGGGGCTCCTACAATGAGCAGTTCTTC; cdr3_aa: CASSFGTGGSYNEQFF
d_call: NA; clone_size: NA; v_call: TRBV24-1; j_call: TRBJ2-2; cdr3_nt: TGTGCCACCAGTGATTCGCGGACAGCCACGAACACCGGGGAGCTGTTTTTT; cdr3_aa: CATSDSRTATNTGELFF
d_call: TRBD1; clone_size: NA; v_call: TRBV29-1; j_call: TRBJ1-2; cdr3_nt: TGCAGCGGAATTGTTAGTCCGACAGGGGGCGACCCTGGCTACACCTTC; cdr3_aa: CSGIVSPTGGDPGYTF
d_call: TRBD2; clone_size: NA; v_call: TRBV4-2; j_call: TRBJ2-1; cdr3_nt: TGTGCCAGCAGCCAAGATGGGGTGAGGAGCGGGGGGGCCTACAATGAGCAGTTCTTC; cdr3_aa: CASSQDGVRSGGAYNEQFF
d_call: TRBD2; clone_size: NA; v_call: TRBV5-4; j_call: TRBJ2-1; cdr3_nt: TGTGCCAGCAGCTTAGTAGCGGGGGTAGCGGATGAGCAGTTCTTC; cdr3_aa: CASSLVAGVADEQFF
d_call: TRBD1; clone_size: NA; v_call: TRBV9; j_call: TRBJ2-1; cdr3_nt: TGTGCCAGCAGCGTACGGACAGGGGGCGCCGATGAGCAGTTCTTC; cdr3_aa: CASSVRTGGADEQFF
d_call: TRBD1; clone_size: NA; v_call: TRBV9; j_call: TRBJ1-1; cdr3_nt: TGTGCCAGCAGCGTAAAGGGGGCCATGAACACTGAAGCTTTCTTT; cdr3_aa: CASSVKGAMNTEAFF
d_call: NA; clone_size: once; v_call: TRBV27; j_call: TRBJ2-3; cdr3_nt: TGTGCCAGCAGTTTATCGGGGGGGGGCAGCCTGGAAGATACGCAGTATTTT; cdr3_aa: CASSLSGGGSLEDTQYF
d_call: TRBD1; clone_size: NA; v_call: TRBV5-6; j_call: TRBJ2-4; cdr3_nt: TGTGCCAGCAGCTTTCTCCGGGACAGCATAGCCAAAAACATTCAGTACTTC; cdr3_aa: CASSFLRDSIAKNIQYF
d_call: TRBD2; clone_size: NA; v_call: TRBV3-1/TRBV3-2; j_call: TRBJ2-3; cdr3_nt: TGTGCCAGCAGCCAGTTCCTAGCGGGAGGGACAGATACGCAGTATTTT; cdr3_aa: CASSQFLAGGTDTQYF
d_call: NA; clone_size: NA; v_call: TRBV30; j_call: TRBJ2-5; cdr3_nt: TGTGCCTGGAGCACAGGGTCAGAGACCCAGTACTTC; cdr3_aa: CAWSTGSETQYF
d_call: NA; clone_size: NA; v_call: TRBV19; j_call: TRBJ2-5; cdr3_nt: TGTGCCAGTAGTGCAGATTTCCAAGAGACCCAGTACTTC; cdr3_aa: CASSADFQETQYF
d_call: NA; clone_size: NA; v_call: TRBV5-1; j_call: TRBJ2-1; cdr3_nt: TGCGCCAGCAGCTTGGCTAGCGACTCCTACAATGAGCAGTTCTTC; cdr3_aa: CASSLASDSYNEQFF
d_call: TRBD2; clone_size: NA; v_call: TRBV2; j_call: TRBJ2-3; cdr3_nt: TGTGCCAGCAGTGAACTAGCGGGAGAAGGACCAGATACGCAGTATTTT; cdr3_aa: CASSELAGEGPDTQYF
d_call: NA; clone_size: NA; v_call: TRBV3-1/TRBV3-2; j_call: TRBJ2-7; cdr3_nt: TGTGCCAGCAGCCAAGATCGTATAGGAGACGAGCAGTACTTC; cdr3_aa: CASSQDRIGDEQYF
d_call: TRBD1; clone_size: once; v_call: TRBV7-8; j_call: TRBJ2-7; cdr3_nt: TGTGCCAGCACCTCAGAGACCGGGACAGCGTACGAGCAGTACTTC; cdr3_aa: CASTSETGTAYEQYF
d_call: NA; clone_size: NA; v_call: TRBV6-5; j_call: TRBJ1-5; cdr3_nt: TGTGCCAGCAGCCCCCTTCCAGGGAATCAGCCCCAGCATTTT; cdr3_aa: CASSPLPGNQPQHF
d_call: NA; clone_size: once; v_call: TRBV5-1; j_call: TRBJ2-5; cdr3_nt: TGCGCCAGCAGGTTAACCTCCGGGAGTCAGGAGACCCAGTACTTC; cdr3_aa: CASRLTSGSQETQYF
d_call: NA; clone_size: NA; v_call: TRBV7-9; j_call: TRBJ1-1; cdr3_nt: TGTGCCAGCAGCACAGCAGGAGGTGAATTGGGCACTGAAGCTTTCTTT; cdr3_aa: CASSTAGGELGTEAFF
d_call: NA; clone_size: NA; v_call: TRBV27; j_call: TRBJ2-5; cdr3_nt: TGTGCCAGCATGAATTACGGGACCCAGTACTTC; cdr3_aa: CASMNYGTQYF
d_call: NA; clone_size: few; v_call: TRBV5-1; j_call: TRBJ2-5; cdr3_nt: TGCGCCAGCAGCTTTCGGGAGTCCCAAGAGACCCAGTACTTC; cdr3_aa: CASSFRESQETQYF
d_call: NA; clone_size: NA; v_call: TRBV3-1/TRBV3-2; j_call: TRBJ2-7; cdr3_nt: TGTGCCAGCAGCCCCAACGGGTTGATAGCCTACGAGCAGTACTTC; cdr3_aa: CASSPNGLIAYEQYF
d_call: NA; clone_size: NA; v_call: TRBV27; j_call: TRBJ1-4; cdr3_nt: TGTGCCAGCAGTTGGGCAGGGAATGAAAAACTGTTTTTT; cdr3_aa: CASSWAGNEKLFF
d_call: NA; clone_size: NA; v_call: TRBV7-3; j_call: TRBJ2-1; cdr3_nt: TGTGCCAGCAGCTTAGGCCTAGCGTCCTACAATGAGCAGTTCTTC; cdr3_aa: CASSLGLASYNEQFF
d_call: TRBD1; clone_size: NA; v_call: TRBV7-8; j_call: TRBJ2-2; cdr3_nt: TGTGCCAGCAGCTTACGATCTACAGGGGGCAGTATGGCCGGGGAGCTGTTTTTT; cdr3_aa: CASSLRSTGGSMAGELFF
d_call: NA; clone_size: NA; v_call: TRBV6-5; j_call: TRBJ2-3; cdr3_nt: TGTGCCAGCAGTTACGGGGCTAGCACAGATACGCAGTATTTT; cdr3_aa: CASSYGASTDTQYF
d_call: TRBD1; clone_size: NA; v_call: TRBV12-5; j_call: TRBJ1-5; cdr3_nt: TGTGCTAGTGGGGTCAGGGGGTCTCAGCCCCAGCATTTT; cdr3_aa: CASGVRGSQPQHF
d_call: NA; clone_size: few; v_call: TRBV6-6; j_call: TRBJ1-4; cdr3_nt: TGTGCCAGCATTGACAAGACGTATAGGAATGAAAAACTGTTTTTT; cdr3_aa: CASIDKTYRNEKLFF
d_call: NA; clone_size: NA; v_call: TRBV13; j_call: TRBJ1-2; cdr3_nt: TGTGCCAGCAGCTTACTTAGGGGTGAAAACTATGGCTACACCTTC; cdr3_aa: CASSLLRGENYGYTF
d_call: NA; clone_size: NA; v_call: TRBV5-8; j_call: TRBJ1-5; cdr3_nt: TGTGCCAGCAGCTTCAGGGGCCTCACCAATCAGCCCCAGCATTTT; cdr3_aa: CASSFRGLTNQPQHF
d_call: TRBD2; clone_size: NA; v_call: TRBV5-4; j_call: TRBJ2-2; cdr3_nt: TGTGCCAGCAGCCCGGGACTAGCCTACACCGGGGAGCTGTTTTTT; cdr3_aa: CASSPGLAYTGELFF
d_call: TRBD2; clone_size: NA; v_call: TRBV3-1/TRBV3-2; j_call: TRBJ2-5; cdr3_nt: TGTGCCAGCAGCTCAACTAGCGGGAGGGGGGCATGGGAGACCCAGTACTTC; cdr3_aa: CASSSTSGRGAWETQYF
d_call: TRBD1; clone_size: NA; v_call: TRBV12-5; j_call: TRBJ1-5; cdr3_nt: TGTGCTAGTGGTTCGGGACAGCTCAATCAGCCCCAGCATTTT; cdr3_aa: CASGSGQLNQPQHF
d_call: TRBD1; clone_size: NA; v_call: TRBV19; j_call: TRBJ1-1; cdr3_nt: TGTGCCAGTAGTATGAAGGGGGCCAATGTTTGGCCTGAAGCTTTCTTT; cdr3_aa: CASSMKGANVWPEAFF
d_call: NA; clone_size: NA; v_call: TRBV30; j_call: TRBJ2-7; cdr3_nt: TGTGCCTGGAGTTTCGGGCAGGGCCATTACGAGCAGTACTTC; cdr3_aa: CAWSFGQGHYEQYF
d_call: NA; clone_size: NA; v_call: TRBV19; j_call: TRBJ2-5; cdr3_nt: TGTGCCAGTAGTCCAGGGAAAGAGACCCAGTACTTC; cdr3_aa: CASSPGKETQYF
d_call: NA; clone_size: NA; v_call: TRBV9; j_call: TRBJ2-5; cdr3_nt: TGTGCCAGCAGCCCGCGGGTCCGGAGCGAGACCCAGTACTTC; cdr3_aa: CASSPRVRSETQYF
d_call: NA; clone_size: NA; v_call: TRBV5-5; j_call: TRBJ2-5; cdr3_nt: TGTGCCAGCAGCTTTCAGGGGGGCAGCCAAGAGACCCAGTACTTC; cdr3_aa: CASSFQGGSQETQYF
d_call: NA; clone_size: NA; v_call: TRBV28; j_call: TRBJ2-7; cdr3_nt: TGTGCCAGCAGTTGGAGCGAACCTTACGAGCAGTACTTC; cdr3_aa: CASSWSEPYEQYF
d_call: NA; clone_size: NA; v_call: TRBV3-1/TRBV3-2; j_call: TRBJ1-1; cdr3_nt: TGTGCCAGCAGCCAAGGGGCTACTGAAGCTTTCTTT; cdr3_aa: CASSQGATEAFF